A selection of T cell receptor beta chains follows, all from one sample in a study of regulatory T cells in long-lasting Graves disease. TCRdb ran MiXCR on the multiplex PCR reads and lists one entry per CDR3 protein. The repertoire includes roughly 420,000 distinct CDR3 sequences, around 15% of them detected once, and around a sixth sits in the top ten. These same records also appear under a second study, on T cells in Graves' hyperthyroidism and ophthalmopathy.

Material: peripheral blood mononuclear cells (PBMCs), obtained at new diagnosis, from a patient treated with antithyroid drugs. These receptor sequences come from a woman aged 45-60 years with Graves disease. The CDR3 runs from the conserved cysteine through the conserved F or W. The D gene is left open where the match is weak. Only part of the rows carry a size: once, few, many, or a class if the clone is expanded.

cdr3_aa | cdr3_nt | v_call | clone_size | d_call | j_call
CASSQDSSATGELFF | TGTGCCAGCAGCCAAGATTCGAGCGCCACCGGGGAGCTGTTTTTT | TRBV4-2 | few | - | TRBJ2-2
CATHRGGTEAFF | TGTGCCACTCACAGGGGCGGCACTGAAGCTTTCTTT | TRBV2 | many | TRBD1 | TRBJ1-1
CASSFRGSYEQYF | TGTGCCAGCAGCTTCCGGGGGTCCTACGAGCAGTACTTC | TRBV7-8 | many | - | TRBJ2-7
CASSVGSGRLETQYF | TGTGCCAGCAGCGTAGGTAGCGGGAGGCTGGAGACCCAGTACTTC | TRBV9 | few | TRBD2 | TRBJ2-5
CASSLKLGLAGSSYEQYF | TGTGCCAGCAGCCTAAAACTGGGACTAGCGGGTAGCTCCTACGAGCAGTACTTC | TRBV11-2 | many | TRBD2 | TRBJ2-7
CASSAYVDEQFF | TGTGCCAGCAGCGCTTACGTCGATGAGCAGTTCTTC | TRBV9 | few | - | TRBJ2-1
CASSQVGGSGNQPQHF | TGCGCCAGCAGCCAAGTGGGGGGATCGGGCAATCAGCCCCAGCATTTT | TRBV4-1 | many | - | TRBJ1-5
CASSLAGPDINEQFF | TGTGCCAGCAGCTTAGCGGGACCAGATATCAATGAGCAGTTCTTC | TRBV11-3 | many | - | TRBJ2-1
CASSPGRTNTEAFF | TGTGCCAGCAGTCCCGGACGGACGAACACTGAAGCTTTCTTT | TRBV12-3/TRBV12-4 | many | - | TRBJ1-1
CASSPPRQTRETQYF | TGTGCCAGCAGCCCCCCTCGACAGACTCGGGAGACCCAGTACTTC | TRBV28 | many | - | TRBJ2-5
CASSLALAGDNEQFF | TGCGCCAGCAGCTTGGCTCTAGCGGGAGACAATGAGCAGTTCTTC | TRBV5-1 | - | TRBD2 | TRBJ2-1
CSARDGENTIYF | TGCAGTGCTAGAGACGGCGAAAACACCATATATTTT | TRBV20-1 | - | - | TRBJ1-3
CATSDRTAVTETQYF | TGTGCCACCAGTGACCGGACAGCGGTAACGGAGACCCAGTACTTC | TRBV24-1 | - | - | TRBJ2-5
CASRNTGVEYEQYF | TGTGCCAGCAGGAATACAGGGGTGGAATACGAGCAGTACTTC | TRBV28 | few | TRBD1 | TRBJ2-7
CASSPNANPGHEQFF | TGTGCCAGCAGTCCAAATGCCAACCCAGGTCATGAGCAGTTCTTC | TRBV9 | many | - | TRBJ2-1
CSATGTVNEKLFF | TGCAGCGCTACCGGGACGGTCAATGAAAAACTGTTTTTT | TRBV29-1 | many | - | TRBJ1-4
CASSWTGALKDGYTF | TGTGCCAGCAGTTGGACGGGGGCTCTGAAGGATGGCTACACCTTC | TRBV28 | many | - | TRBJ1-2
CASSGTGGPPNYGYTF | TGTGCCAGCAGCGGGACAGGGGGCCCCCCTAACTATGGCTACACCTTC | TRBV11-2 | many | TRBD1 | TRBJ1-2
CASTGTGFLQSQHF | TGTGCCAGCACCGGGACAGGGTTTCTTCAGTCCCAGCATTTT | TRBV2 | few | TRBD1 | TRBJ1-5
CASSYSGRNTDTQYF | TGCGCCAGCAGCTATAGCGGGAGAAACACAGATACGCAGTATTTT | TRBV5-1 | many | TRBD2 | TRBJ2-3
CASSLFGDLLSNQPQHF | TGTGCCAGCAGTTTATTCGGGGACCTCCTTAGCAATCAGCCCCAGCATTTT | TRBV28 | few | - | TRBJ1-5
CASSYSSFGTDEKLFF | TGTGCCAGCAGTTACTCTAGTTTTGGGACAGATGAAAAACTGTTTTTT | TRBV6-5 | many | TRBD1 | TRBJ1-4
CASSQDKTGSNYGYTF | TGTGCCAGCAGCCAAGATAAGACAGGGAGTAACTATGGCTACACCTTC | TRBV28 | - | TRBD1 | TRBJ1-2
CASSQMRSGYEQYF | TGTGCCAGCAGCCAAATGCGGAGTGGCTACGAGCAGTACTTC | TRBV3-1 | many | - | TRBJ2-7
CASSEGPTRGETQYF | TGCGCCAGCAGTGAGGGCCCCACGAGGGGAGAGACCCAGTACTTC | TRBV10-1 | - | - | TRBJ2-5
CASSLSVGGEQFF | TGTGCCAGCAGTTTATCTGTAGGAGGTGAGCAGTTCTTC | TRBV27 | many | - | TRBJ2-1
CASSPRYSGSKNIQYF | TGTGCCAGCAGCCCACGGTATAGCGGGTCCAAAAACATTCAGTACTTC | TRBV2 | many | TRBD2 | TRBJ2-4
CASSLQLGETQYF | TGTGCCAGCAGTTTGCAACTGGGAGAGACCCAGTACTTC | TRBV12-3/TRBV12-4 | many | - | TRBJ2-5
CASSLGLLGEQYF | TGTGCCAGCAGTTTAGGACTACTGGGAGAGCAGTACTTC | TRBV28 | many | - | TRBJ2-7
CASSPGDRNTGELFF | TGCGCCAGCAGCCCGGGAGACCGAAACACCGGGGAGCTGTTTTTT | TRBV5-1 | many | - | TRBJ2-2
CASTTFRLAGVDTQYF | TGTGCCAGCACCACCTTCCGACTAGCGGGAGTAGATACGCAGTATTTT | TRBV6-1 | few | TRBD2 | TRBJ2-3
CASSLDAGANVLTF | TGTGCCAGCAGCTTAGATGCCGGGGCCAACGTCCTGACTTTC | TRBV11-1 | many | - | TRBJ2-6
CASSPLQGTGVRETQYF | TGTGCCAGCAGCCCACTACAGGGGACAGGGGTTCGGGAGACCCAGTACTTC | TRBV27 | many | TRBD1 | TRBJ2-5
CASSGTGTSLWNEQFF | TGTGCCAGCAGCGGGACCGGGACTAGCTTGTGGAATGAGCAGTTCTTC | TRBV2 | medium-sized | TRBD2 | TRBJ2-1
CASSPQGTGRETQYF | TGTGCCAGCAGCCCCCAGGGGACTGGTCGAGAGACCCAGTACTTC | TRBV7-3 | once | - | TRBJ2-5
CASSHLGTSGREENTGELFF | TGTGCCAGCAGTCACCTAGGGACTAGCGGGAGAGAAGAGAACACCGGGGAGCTGTTTTTT | TRBV6-1 | - | TRBD2 | TRBJ2-2
CAGSLGGQGNINEQFF | TGTGCCGGCAGTTTAGGGGGACAGGGGAATATAAATGAGCAGTTCTTC | TRBV28 | few | TRBD1 | TRBJ2-1
CASSDPLTSGNQETQYF | TGCGCCAGCAGTGATCCCCTGACTAGCGGGAACCAAGAGACCCAGTACTTC | TRBV10-2 | many | TRBD2 | TRBJ2-5
CATRGGGDEQYF | TGTGCCACCAGGGGAGGGGGCGACGAGCAGTACTTC | TRBV12-3/TRBV12-4 | few | - | TRBJ2-7
CASSPGPAGVGNTIYF | TGTGCCAGCAGCCCTGGCCCTGCGGGGGTTGGAAACACCATATATTTT | TRBV7-2 | - | - | TRBJ1-3
CASSPWGRGLEKLFF | TGTGCCAGCAGCCCCTGGGGCAGGGGGCTTGAAAAACTGTTTTTT | TRBV16 | - | TRBD1 | TRBJ1-4
CASSAVGGGGETQYF | TGTGCCAGCAGTGCGGTAGGCGGGGGAGGAGAGACCCAGTACTTC | TRBV2 | many | TRBD2 | TRBJ2-5
CASSLGGTFRDTQYF | TGTGCCAGCAGCTTAGGGGGGACCTTTCGGGATACGCAGTATTTT | TRBV11-2 | many | - | TRBJ2-3
CASSLVYSYEQYF | TGTGCCAGCAGTTTGGTCTACTCCTACGAGCAGTACTTC | TRBV28 | many | - | TRBJ2-7
CASSLDVAGDLFF | TGTGCCAGCAGCTTAGATGTAGCGGGAGATCTGTTTTTT | TRBV7-6 | few | TRBD2 | TRBJ2-2
CASSQTGGHGTEAFF | TGTGCCAGCAGCCAAACAGGGGGCCATGGCACTGAAGCTTTCTTT | TRBV5-4 | many | TRBD1 | TRBJ1-1
CASSLEWETQYF | TGTGCCAGCAGCTTAGAGTGGGAGACCCAGTACTTC | TRBV7-9 | few | - | TRBJ2-5
CSVAQRLAGEAGEQYF | TGCAGCGTAGCCCAGCGGCTAGCGGGAGAAGCGGGCGAGCAGTACTTC | TRBV29-1 | few | TRBD2 | TRBJ2-7
CASSRALPGGYEQYF | TGCGCCAGCAGCCGGGCACTCCCCGGCGGATACGAGCAGTACTTC | TRBV5-1 | many | - | TRBJ2-7